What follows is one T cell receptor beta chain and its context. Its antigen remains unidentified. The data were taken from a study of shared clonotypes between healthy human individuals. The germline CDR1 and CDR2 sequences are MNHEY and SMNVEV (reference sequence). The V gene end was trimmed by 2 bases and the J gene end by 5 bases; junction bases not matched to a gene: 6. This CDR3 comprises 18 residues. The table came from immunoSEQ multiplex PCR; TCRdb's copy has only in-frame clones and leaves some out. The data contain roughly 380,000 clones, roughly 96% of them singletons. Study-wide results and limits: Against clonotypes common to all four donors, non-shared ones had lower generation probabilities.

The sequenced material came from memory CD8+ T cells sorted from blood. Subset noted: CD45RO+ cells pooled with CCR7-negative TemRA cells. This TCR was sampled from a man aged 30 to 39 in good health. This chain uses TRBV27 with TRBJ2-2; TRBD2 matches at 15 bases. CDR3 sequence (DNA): TGTGCCAGCAGTTTAAGGGGACTAGCGGGAGGAGGAACCGGGGAGCTGTTTTTT. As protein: CASSLRGLAGGGTGELFF.